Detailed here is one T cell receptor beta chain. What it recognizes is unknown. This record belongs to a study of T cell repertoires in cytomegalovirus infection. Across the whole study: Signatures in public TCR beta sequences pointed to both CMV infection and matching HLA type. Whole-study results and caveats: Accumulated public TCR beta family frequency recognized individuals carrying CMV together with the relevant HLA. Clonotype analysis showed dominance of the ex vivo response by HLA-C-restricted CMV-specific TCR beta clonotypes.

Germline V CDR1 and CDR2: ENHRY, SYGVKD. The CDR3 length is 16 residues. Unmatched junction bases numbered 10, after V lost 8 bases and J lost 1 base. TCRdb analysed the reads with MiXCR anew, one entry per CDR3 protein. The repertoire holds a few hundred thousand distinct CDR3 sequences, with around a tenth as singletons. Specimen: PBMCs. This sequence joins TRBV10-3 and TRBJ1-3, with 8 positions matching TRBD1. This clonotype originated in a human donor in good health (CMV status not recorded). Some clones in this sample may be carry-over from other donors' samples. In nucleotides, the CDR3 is TGTGCCATCGGGGCCCAGGGGGCCGGGTCTGGAAACACCATATATTTT. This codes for CAIGAQGAGSGNTIYF.